Listed below are T cell receptor beta chains from one sample, sequenced in a study of beta chain features in type 1 diabetes. The table came from immunoSEQ multiplex PCR; TCRdb's copy has only in-frame clones and leaves some out. The data show some 360,000 clones, with about 19% seen just once and roughly 0.045% held by the top ten. Sequencing was done on a sample of naive CD4+ T cells from blood. All receptors derive from a woman aged 18-30 years in good health. CDR3s include the opening cysteine and the closing phenylalanine or tryptophan. The D gene is left open where the match is weak. Rows may omit the clone size; those that give it use once, few, many or a size class.

V gene,clone size,J gene,D gene,CDR3 protein,CDR3 DNA
TRBV7-8,-,TRBJ2-2,TRBD2,CASSQLAGWSGELFF,TGTGCCAGCAGCCAATTAGCGGGATGGTCCGGGGAGCTGTTTTTT
TRBV30,-,TRBJ2-7,-,CAWGLTYEQYF,TGTGCCTGGGGCCTTACCTACGAGCAGTACTTC
TRBV5-4,few,TRBJ1-2,-,CASSLPSNYGYTF,TGTGCCAGCAGCTTGCCGTCTAACTATGGCTACACCTTC
TRBV5-6,few,TRBJ2-5,TRBD1,CASSSLQGETQYF,TGTGCCAGCAGCTCACTACAGGGGGAGACCCAGTACTTC
TRBV29-1,-,TRBJ1-5,-,CSVEDRICNQPQHF,TGCAGCGTTGAAGACAGGATATGCAATCAGCCCCAGCATTTT
TRBV18,-,TRBJ1-5,TRBD1,CASSPDRGQPQHF,TGTGCCAGCTCACCGGACAGGGGACAGCCCCAGCATTTT
TRBV29-1,few,TRBJ1-5,-,CSVRQGRNQPQHF,TGCAGCGTCCGCCAGGGGCGCAATCAGCCCCAGCATTTT
TRBV5-6,few,TRBJ2-7,TRBD1,CASSWAGTGPYEQYF,TGTGCCAGCAGCTGGGCCGGGACAGGCCCCTACGAGCAGTACTTC
TRBV28,few,TRBJ2-7,-,CASSLTGPLWYEQYF,TGTGCCAGCAGTTTAACAGGCCCCCTCTGGTACGAGCAGTACTTC
TRBV9,few,TRBJ2-1,-,CASSVVRHSSYNEQFF,TGTGCCAGCAGCGTGGTAAGACATAGCTCCTACAATGAGCAGTTCTTC
TRBV27,-,TRBJ1-2,-,CASSPHPLEPYGYTF,TGTGCCAGCAGTCCTCACCCACTCGAACCCTATGGCTACACCTTC
TRBV29-1,once,TRBJ2-5,-,CSVDSGQQETQYF,TGCAGCGTTGATTCAGGACAGCAAGAGACCCAGTACTTC
TRBV4-2,few,TRBJ1-2,-,CASSPKSPGHLITF,TGTGCCAGCAGCCCGAAGTCACCGGGACACCTCATCACCTTC
TRBV5-4,-,TRBJ2-5,-,CASSFSLEETQYF,TGTGCCAGCAGCTTTTCCCTTGAGGAGACCCAGTACTTC
TRBV9,few,TRBJ2-6,-,CASSAYSGANVLTF,TGTGCCAGCAGCGCTTACTCTGGGGCCAACGTCCTGACTTTC
TRBV5-1,-,TRBJ2-1,TRBD2,CASSPRGVAGVNEQFF,TGCGCCAGCAGCCCCCGGGGGGTAGCGGGAGTTAATGAGCAGTTCTTC
TRBV9,few,TRBJ2-3,-,CASSVVASRNTDTQYF,TGTGCCAGCAGCGTAGTGGCTAGCAGAAACACAGATACGCAGTATTTT
TRBV7-9,-,TRBJ1-2,TRBD1,CATDRATGGYTF,TGTGCCACCGACAGGGCAACGGGTGGCTACACCTTC
TRBV4-2,few,TRBJ2-3,-,CASSQDRGPSSTDTQYF,TGTGCCAGCAGCCAAGATAGAGGGCCCTCTAGCACAGATACGCAGTATTTT
TRBV30,once,TRBJ2-5,-,CAWGGAVYQETQYF,TGTGCCTGGGGTGGGGCAGTGTACCAAGAGACCCAGTACTTC
TRBV7-9,-,TRBJ2-2,TRBD2,CASSSTSGVSGELFF,TGTGCCAGCAGCTCGACTAGCGGGGTCTCCGGGGAGCTGTTTTTT
TRBV27,-,TRBJ2-7,TRBD2,CASSSRPSGAYEQYF,TGTGCCAGCAGTTCGAGGCCTAGCGGGGCATACGAGCAGTACTTC
TRBV30,-,TRBJ2-3,-,CAWFRAGVKDTQYF,TGTGCCTGGTTTCGGGCAGGGGTCAAGGATACGCAGTATTTT
TRBV11-2,-,TRBJ2-4,TRBD2,CASSLGGNIQYF,TGTGCCAGCAGCTTGGGGGGGAACATTCAGTACTTC
TRBV6-1,-,TRBJ1-5,-,CASSSGGANQPQHF,TGTGCCAGCAGTTCTGGGGGGGCAAATCAGCCCCAGCATTTT
TRBV6-1,-,TRBJ1-2,-,CASRWGEGGYGYTF,TGTGCCAGCAGGTGGGGAGAGGGCGGCTATGGCTACACCTTC
TRBV30,-,TRBJ1-2,-,CAWSALYGYTF,TGTGCCTGGAGTGCCCTATATGGCTACACCTTC
TRBV6-5,few,TRBJ2-1,TRBD1,CASSSSGTGMGEQFF,TGTGCCAGCAGTTCCTCCGGGACAGGGATGGGTGAGCAGTTCTTC
TRBV5-1,-,TRBJ1-4,-,CASSEGVQGEKLFF,TGCGCCAGCAGCGAGGGGGTACAGGGCGAAAAACTGTTTTTT
TRBV30,-,TRBJ2-1,TRBD1,CAWTPGGQHQFF,TGTGCCTGGACTCCAGGGGGACAACATCAGTTCTTC
TRBV23-1,-,TRBJ2-5,TRBD2,CASSMRGREEETQYF,TGCGCCAGCAGTATGAGAGGGAGGGAAGAAGAGACCCAGTACTTC
TRBV30,-,TRBJ2-3,-,CAWSTYREVGTDTQYF,TGTGCCTGGAGCACCTACAGGGAAGTCGGCACAGATACGCAGTATTTT
TRBV5-1,few,TRBJ1-1,-,CASSPQGRVDAFF,TGCGCCAGCAGCCCTCAGGGGAGGGTGGACGCTTTCTTT
TRBV5-1,-,TRBJ2-7,-,CASKVRRDSYEQYF,TGCGCCAGCAAGGTAAGGAGGGACTCCTACGAGCAGTACTTC
TRBV7-9,few,TRBJ2-1,TRBD1,CASSLEQGPYNEQFF,TGTGCCAGCAGCTTAGAACAGGGGCCCTACAATGAGCAGTTCTTC
TRBV5-6,few,TRBJ2-7,TRBD1,CASSLDRGLSYEQYF,TGTGCCAGCAGCTTGGACAGGGGGCTTTCCTACGAGCAGTACTTC
TRBV2,few,TRBJ1-2,TRBD1,CASSPQGPNYGYTF,TGTGCCAGCAGCCCACAGGGGCCGAACTATGGCTACACCTTC
TRBV6-5,few,TRBJ2-1,-,CASSPRSRQFF,TGTGCCAGCAGCCCTAGGTCCCGGCAGTTCTTC
TRBV5-1,few,TRBJ2-2,TRBD2,CASSRLAENTGELFF,TGCGCCAGCAGCCGACTAGCGGAGAACACCGGGGAGCTGTTTTTT
TRBV9,few,TRBJ1-1,TRBD1,CASSPQDRDREAFF,TGTGCCAGCAGCCCCCAGGACAGGGACCGTGAAGCTTTCTTT
TRBV5-4,-,TRBJ2-1,TRBD1,CASSWGQGALNEQFF,TGTGCCAGCAGCTGGGGACAGGGGGCGCTTAATGAGCAGTTCTTC
TRBV5-1,-,TRBJ2-1,TRBD2,CASSSQLAGGYNEQFF,TGCGCCAGCAGCTCGCAACTAGCGGGAGGATACAATGAGCAGTTCTTC
TRBV30,few,TRBJ2-7,-,CAWSVPIGRLPYEQYF,TGTGCCTGGAGTGTACCGATTGGCAGACTCCCCTACGAGCAGTACTTC
TRBV5-4,-,TRBJ2-2,TRBD1,CASSTDRGGNTGELFF,TGTGCCAGCAGCACCGACAGGGGTGGGAACACCGGGGAGCTGTTTTTT
TRBV13,-,TRBJ2-5,-,CASSSQGQETQYF,TGTGCCAGCAGCTCACAGGGCCAAGAGACCCAGTACTTC
TRBV20-1,-,TRBJ2-7,TRBD1,CSARDRDSEYF,TGCAGTGCTAGAGATCGGGACAGTGAATACTTC
TRBV30,-,TRBJ2-7,TRBD2,CASGWASGPYEQYF,TGTGCCTCCGGATGGGCTAGCGGACCCTACGAGCAGTACTTC
TRBV7-2,-,TRBJ2-7,-,CASSYRTASTSYEQYF,TGTGCCAGCAGCTACAGGACAGCCTCAACCTCCTACGAGCAGTACTTC
TRBV18,few,TRBJ1-2,TRBD1,CASSPSADRVSGYTF,TGTGCCAGCTCACCCTCAGCAGACAGGGTATCTGGCTACACCTTC
TRBV5-1,few,TRBJ2-5,-,CASSFGQGQETQYF,TGCGCCAGCAGCTTCGGGCAGGGACAAGAGACCCAGTACTTC
TRBV30,few,TRBJ1-3,-,CALDMGRVSRSSGNTIYF,TGTGCCTTGGACATGGGGCGCGTTTCTCGGAGCTCTGGAAACACCATATATTTT
TRBV5-1,few,TRBJ1-1,-,CASSLATENTEAFF,TGCGCCAGCAGCTTGGCGACAGAGAACACTGAAGCTTTCTTT
TRBV2,few,TRBJ2-5,-,CASSGGAARQETQYF,TGTGCCAGCAGTGGTGGCGCAGCCAGGCAAGAGACCCAGTACTTC
TRBV6-6,-,TRBJ1-5,-,CASSATGGEYSAQHF,TGTGCCAGCAGTGCTACGGGGGGCGAATATTCGGCCCAGCATTTT